This paragraph reports one TCR beta chain. What it binds is not known. Constant-segment primers served in 5'RACE that generated TCR alpha and TCR beta cDNA libraries bearing sample barcodes and UMIs. TCRdb fed the 5' RACE reads into MiXCR, producing one record per CDR3 protein. The sample contains 100,000 to 150,000 distinct CDR3 sequences, 15% to 20% of which appear only once. Germline V gene sequence: CDR1 SGHTA, CDR2 FQGNSA. Trimming took off 6 bases at V and 5 bases at J, with 13 bases between the two ends. This CDR3 comprises 13 residues. The sample is drawn from a study of T-cell memory formation after mild COVID-19. Study overall: Among the donors, TCR clusters were largely specific to each donor. Notes on the study in general: Within pre-infection memory, some responding clones were found, suggesting cross-reactive memory joined. In second-wave clones peaking day 37, SARS-CoV-2 specificity remained unconfirmed.

Sequencing was carried out using PBMCs or a T cell subset sorted from them (not recorded which). This chain links TRBV7-2 with TRBJ2-5, with D possibly being TRBD2 (6 bases). The source of this sequence is a man between 18 and 35 years old who had mild COVID-19 (a few samples of this study predate the infection). Cell type and time point are not known. The CDR3 nucleotides read TGTGCCAGCAGTGCCACTAGCTTGGAGACCCAGTACTTC. Its protein product is CASSATSLETQYF.